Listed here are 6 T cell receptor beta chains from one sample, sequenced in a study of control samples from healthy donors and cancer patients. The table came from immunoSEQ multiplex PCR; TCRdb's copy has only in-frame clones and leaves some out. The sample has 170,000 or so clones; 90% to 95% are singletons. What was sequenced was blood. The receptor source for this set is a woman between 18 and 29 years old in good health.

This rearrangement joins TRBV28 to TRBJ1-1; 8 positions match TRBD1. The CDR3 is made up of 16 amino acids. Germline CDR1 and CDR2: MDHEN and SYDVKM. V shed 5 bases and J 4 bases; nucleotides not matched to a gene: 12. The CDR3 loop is CASSGASTGALTEAFF. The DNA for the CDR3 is TGTGCCAGCAGTGGGGCGTCGACAGGGGCGCTCACTGAAGCTTTCTTT.

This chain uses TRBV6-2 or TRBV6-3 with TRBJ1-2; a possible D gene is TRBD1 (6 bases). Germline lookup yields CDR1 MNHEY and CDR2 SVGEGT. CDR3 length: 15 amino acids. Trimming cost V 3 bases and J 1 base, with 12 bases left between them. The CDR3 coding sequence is TGTGCCAGCAGTTATAGGGGGGAGAATAACTATGGCTACACCTTC. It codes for CASSYRGENNYGYTF.

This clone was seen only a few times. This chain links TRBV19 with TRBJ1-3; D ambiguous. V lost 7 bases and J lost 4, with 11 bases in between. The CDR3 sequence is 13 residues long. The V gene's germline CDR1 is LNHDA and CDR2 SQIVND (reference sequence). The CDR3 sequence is CASTPLTGNTIYF. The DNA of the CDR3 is TGTGCCAGTACCCCCTTGACGGGAAACACCATATATTTT.

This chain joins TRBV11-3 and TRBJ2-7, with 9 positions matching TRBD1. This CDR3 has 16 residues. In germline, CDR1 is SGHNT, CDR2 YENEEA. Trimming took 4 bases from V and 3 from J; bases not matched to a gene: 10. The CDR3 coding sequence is TGTGCCAGCAGCTCCGGGGGGACAGGGTCAATCTACGAGCAGTACTTC. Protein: CASSSGGTGSIYEQYF.

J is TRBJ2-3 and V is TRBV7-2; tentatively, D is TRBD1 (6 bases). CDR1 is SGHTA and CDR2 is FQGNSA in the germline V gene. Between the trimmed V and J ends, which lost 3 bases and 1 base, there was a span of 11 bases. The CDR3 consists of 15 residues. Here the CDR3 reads CASSFTGHGTDTQYF. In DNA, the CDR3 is TGTGCCAGCAGCTTCACAGGGCACGGCACAGATACGCAGTATTTT. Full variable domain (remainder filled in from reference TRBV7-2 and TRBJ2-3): GAGVSQSPSNKVTEKGKDVELRCDPISGHTALYWYRQSLGQGLEFLIYFQGNSAPDKSGLPSDRFSAERTGGSVSTLTIQRTQQEDSAVYLCASSFTGHGTDTQYFGPGTRLTVL.

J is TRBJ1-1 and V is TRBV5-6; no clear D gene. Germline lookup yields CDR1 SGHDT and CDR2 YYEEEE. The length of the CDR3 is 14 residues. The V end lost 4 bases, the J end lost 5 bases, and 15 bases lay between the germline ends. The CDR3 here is CASSLWIRRTEAFF. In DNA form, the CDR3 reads TGTGCCAGCAGCCTATGGATCAGACGGACTGAAGCTTTCTTT.